The clone carrying this T cell receptor (beta chain) was observed at least ten times. Its specificity is unknown. A much larger clone differs from this one at a single base, so this may be a read error. The source of the sample is a study of metastatic and nonmetastatic thyroid tumors. Study-level background: Samples came from malignant and benign thyroid patients, and repertoires were compared across blood and tumor or nodule tissue. Overall study findings and caveats: Reportedly, malignant thyroid tumors had significantly higher TCR beta diversity than benign nodules, in blood and tumor.

In the study's own analysis: Clinicopathological groups differed in CDR3, with these differences serving to build a distant-metastasis classifier for papillary thyroid cancer. With MiXCR, TCRdb called clones anew from the PCR reads. TCRdb's processing, not the authors' own work, is the source of the V and J calls. This table has around 18,000 clones, 9.5% to 15% appearing once. The CDR3 is 12 amino acids. Trimming removed 5 bases from V and 5 bases from J, with 7 bases in between. Germline V gene lookup returns CDR1 MNHEY and CDR2 SVGEGT. Patients had received no treatment of any kind before thyroid surgery.

The chain employs TRBV6-2 or TRBV6-3 and TRBJ1-5; D possibly corresponds to TRBD1 (5 bases). This TCR derives from a female donor with papillary thyroid cancer or a benign thyroid nodule (not recorded which). Some clones in this sample may be carry-over from other donors' samples. Sequencing was carried out using blood. CDR3 sequence: CASSPRDQPQHF. The CDR3 DNA is TGTGCCAGCAGTCCCAGGGATCAGCCCCAGCATTTT.